This T cell receptor (beta chain) comes out of a study of T cell responses to AZD1222 COVID-19 vaccine. Germline CDR1 is SGHNT and CDR2 is YENEEA. V lost 5 bases and J 0 bases, leaving 10 bases between the germline ends. The CDR3 length is 15 residues. TCRdb's copy holds only in-frame clones and misses some; the assay was immunoSEQ multiplex PCR. Among 140,000 or so clones listed, more than 75% were seen once. The receptor was isolated from an adult who received the AZD1222 COVID-19 vaccine. V gene TRBV11-3 combines with J gene TRBJ2-2, with D maybe TRBD1 (6 bases). The input for sequencing was peripheral blood, taken 28 days after the second AZD1222 dose. CDR3 DNA: TGTGCCAGCAGCACAGGGCAATCGAACACCGGGGAGCTGTTTTTT. This sequence encodes CASSTGQSNTGELFF.